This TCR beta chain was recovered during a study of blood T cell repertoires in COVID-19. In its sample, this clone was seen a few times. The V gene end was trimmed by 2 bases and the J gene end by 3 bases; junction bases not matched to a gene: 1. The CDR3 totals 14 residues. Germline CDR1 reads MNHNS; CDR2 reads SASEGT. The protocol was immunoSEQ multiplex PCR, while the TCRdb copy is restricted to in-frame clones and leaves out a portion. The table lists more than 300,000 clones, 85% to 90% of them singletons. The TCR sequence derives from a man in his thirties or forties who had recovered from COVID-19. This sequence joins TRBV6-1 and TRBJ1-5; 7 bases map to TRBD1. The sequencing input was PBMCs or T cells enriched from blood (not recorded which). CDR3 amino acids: CASSEQGDNQPQHF. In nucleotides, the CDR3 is TGTGCCAGCAGTGAACAGGGGGACAATCAGCCCCAGCATTTT.